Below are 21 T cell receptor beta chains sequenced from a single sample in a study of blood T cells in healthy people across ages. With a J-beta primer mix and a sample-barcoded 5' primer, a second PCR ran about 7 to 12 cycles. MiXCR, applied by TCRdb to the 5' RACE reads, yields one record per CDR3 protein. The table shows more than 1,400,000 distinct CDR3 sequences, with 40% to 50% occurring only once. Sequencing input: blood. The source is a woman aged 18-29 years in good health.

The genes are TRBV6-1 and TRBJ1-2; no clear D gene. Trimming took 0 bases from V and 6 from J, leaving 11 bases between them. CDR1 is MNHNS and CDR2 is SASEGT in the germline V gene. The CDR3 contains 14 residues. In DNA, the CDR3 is TGTGCCAGCAGTGAAGCTCGAGAGACGAATGGCTACACCTTC. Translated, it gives CASSEARETNGYTF.

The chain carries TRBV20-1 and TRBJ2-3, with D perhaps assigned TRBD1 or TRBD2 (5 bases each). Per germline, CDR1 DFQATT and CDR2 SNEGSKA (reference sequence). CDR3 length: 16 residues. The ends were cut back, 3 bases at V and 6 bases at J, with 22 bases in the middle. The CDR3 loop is CSARIIGAEAEDTQYF. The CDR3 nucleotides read TGCAGTGCTAGGATCATTGGGGCGGAGGCCGAGGATACGCAGTATTTT.

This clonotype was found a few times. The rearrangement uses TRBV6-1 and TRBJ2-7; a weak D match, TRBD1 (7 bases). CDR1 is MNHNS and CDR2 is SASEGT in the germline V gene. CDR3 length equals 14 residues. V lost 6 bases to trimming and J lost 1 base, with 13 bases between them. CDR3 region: CASSAGGQSYEQYF. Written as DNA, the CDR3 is TGTGCCAGCAGCGCCGGGGGACAGTCCTACGAGCAGTACTTC.

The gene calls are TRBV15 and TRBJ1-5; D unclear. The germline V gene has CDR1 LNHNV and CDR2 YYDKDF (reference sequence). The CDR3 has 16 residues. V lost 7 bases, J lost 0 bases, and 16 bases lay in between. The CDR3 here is CATTSMARDSNQPQHF. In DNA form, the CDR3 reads TGTGCCACCACCTCAATGGCTCGGGATAGCAATCAGCCCCAGCATTTT.

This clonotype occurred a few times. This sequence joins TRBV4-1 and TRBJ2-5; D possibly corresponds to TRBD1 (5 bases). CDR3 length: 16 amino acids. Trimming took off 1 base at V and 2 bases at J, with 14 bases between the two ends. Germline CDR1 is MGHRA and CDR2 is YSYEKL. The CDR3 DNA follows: TGCGCCAGCAGCCAAGTTTGGCAGGGAAGGCAAGAGACCCAGTACTTC. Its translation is CASSQVWQGRQETQYF.

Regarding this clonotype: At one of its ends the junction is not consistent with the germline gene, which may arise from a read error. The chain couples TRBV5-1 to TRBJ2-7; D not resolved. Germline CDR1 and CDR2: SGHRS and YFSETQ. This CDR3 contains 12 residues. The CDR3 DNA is TGCGCCAGCAACTTGCCCGGCGATGAGCAGTACTTC. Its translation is CASNLPGDEQYF.

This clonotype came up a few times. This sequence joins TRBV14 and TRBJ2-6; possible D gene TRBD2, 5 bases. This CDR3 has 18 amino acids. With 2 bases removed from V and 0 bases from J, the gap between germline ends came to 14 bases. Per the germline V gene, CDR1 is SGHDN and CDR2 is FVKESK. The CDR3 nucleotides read TGTGCCAGCAGCCAAAAGACGGGATACTACTCTGGGGCCAACGTCCTGACTTTC. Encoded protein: CASSQKTGYYSGANVLTF. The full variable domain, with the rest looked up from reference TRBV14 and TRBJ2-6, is EAGVTQFPSHSVIEKGQTVTLRCDPISGHDNLYWYRRVMGKEIKFLLHFVKESKQDESGMPNNRFLAERTGGTYSTLKVQPAELEDSGVYFCASSQKTGYYSGANVLTFGAGSRLTVL.

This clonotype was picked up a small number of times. The CDR3 nucleotides read TGCAGTGCTAGAGATGACGGGGGGGGGTACAATGAGCAGTTCTTC. Its protein product is CSARDDGGGYNEQFF. The V and J genes are TRBV20-1 and TRBJ2-1; 8 positions agree with TRBD2. V dropped 0 bases and J dropped 4; count of bases not matched to a gene: 5. Germline CDR1 DFQATT, CDR2 SNEGSKA (reference sequence). This CDR3 has 15 residues.

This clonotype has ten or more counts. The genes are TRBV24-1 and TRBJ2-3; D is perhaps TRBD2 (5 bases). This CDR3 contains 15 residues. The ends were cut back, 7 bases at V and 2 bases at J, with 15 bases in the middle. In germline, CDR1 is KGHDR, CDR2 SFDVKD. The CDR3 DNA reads TGTGCCACCAGCACCGGGAACTCAGACACAGATACGCAGTATTTT. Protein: CATSTGNSDTDTQYF.

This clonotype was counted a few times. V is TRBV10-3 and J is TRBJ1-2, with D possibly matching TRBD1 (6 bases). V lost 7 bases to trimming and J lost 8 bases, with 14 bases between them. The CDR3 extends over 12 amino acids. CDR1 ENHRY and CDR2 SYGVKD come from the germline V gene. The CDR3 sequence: CAIKRGAHGYTF. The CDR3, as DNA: TGTGCCATCAAGCGGGGGGCGCACGGCTACACCTTC.

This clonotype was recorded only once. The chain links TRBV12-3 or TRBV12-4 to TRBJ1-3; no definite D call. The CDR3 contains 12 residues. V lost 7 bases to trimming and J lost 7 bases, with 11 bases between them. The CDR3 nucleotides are TGTGCCAGCACCCCTTGGGCCAACACCATATATTTT. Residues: CASTPWANTIYF.

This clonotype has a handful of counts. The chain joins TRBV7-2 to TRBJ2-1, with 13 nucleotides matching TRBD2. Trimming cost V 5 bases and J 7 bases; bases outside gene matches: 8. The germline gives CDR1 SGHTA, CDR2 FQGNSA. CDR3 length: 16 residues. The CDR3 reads CASSVTSGGARNEQFF. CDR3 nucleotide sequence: TGTGCCAGCAGCGTAACTAGCGGGGGGGCTCGAAATGAGCAGTTCTTC.

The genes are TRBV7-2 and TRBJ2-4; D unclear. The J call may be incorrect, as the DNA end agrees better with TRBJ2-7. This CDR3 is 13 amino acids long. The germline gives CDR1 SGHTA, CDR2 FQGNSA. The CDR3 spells CARKTHLKCEQYF. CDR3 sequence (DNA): TGTGCCCGAAAGACCCACCTTAAGTGCGAGCAGTACTTC.

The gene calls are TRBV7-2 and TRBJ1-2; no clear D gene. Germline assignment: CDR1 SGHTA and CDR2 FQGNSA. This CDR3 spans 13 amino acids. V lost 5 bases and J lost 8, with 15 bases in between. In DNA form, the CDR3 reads TGTGCCAGCAGCGCCAAAACCGTCGGAGGCTACACCTTC. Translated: CASSAKTVGGYTF.

CDR3 residues: CASSPSDRLGNQPQHF. Written as DNA, the CDR3 is TGCGCCAGCAGCCCATCCGACAGGCTGGGCAATCAGCCCCAGCATTTT. This chain connects TRBV4-1 to TRBJ1-5; D possibly corresponds to TRBD1 (6 bases). V lost 4 bases and J 2 bases, leaving 15 bases between the germline ends. This CDR3 region has 16 residues. Per the germline V gene, CDR1 is MGHRA and CDR2 is YSYEKL.

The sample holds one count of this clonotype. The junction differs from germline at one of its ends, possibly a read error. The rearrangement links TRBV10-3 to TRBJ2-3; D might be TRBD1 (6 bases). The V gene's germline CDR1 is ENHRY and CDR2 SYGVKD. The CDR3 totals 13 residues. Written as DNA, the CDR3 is TGTGCCATCAGGGACAGCAACACAGATGCGCAGTATTTT. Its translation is CAIRDSNTDAQYF.

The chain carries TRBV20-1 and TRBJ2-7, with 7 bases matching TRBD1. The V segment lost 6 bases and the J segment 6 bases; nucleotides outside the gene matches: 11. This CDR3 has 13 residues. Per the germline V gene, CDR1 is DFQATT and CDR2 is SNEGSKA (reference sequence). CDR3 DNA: TGCAGTGCCAGACGCACAGGGGCGCGCGAGCAGTACTTC. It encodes CSARRTGAREQYF.

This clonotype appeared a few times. The DNA for the CDR3 is TGTGCCAGCGAAGGGACTAGAGAGCAGTTCTTC. This encodes CASEGTREQFF. The chain employs TRBV7-9 and TRBJ2-1, with 8 positions matching TRBD2. J gave up 10 bases and V 8 bases, and 4 bases lay outside the gene matches. The CDR3 has 11 residues. CDR1 and CDR2 from the germline V gene are SEHNR and FQNEAQ (reference sequence). The variable domain in full, completed from reference TRBV7-9 and TRBJ2-1, reads DTGVSQNPRHKITKRGQNVTFRCDPISEHNRLYWYRQTLGQGPEFLTYFQNEAQLEKSRLLSDRFSAERPKGSFSTLEIQRTEQGDSAMYLCASEGTREQFFGPGTRLTVL.

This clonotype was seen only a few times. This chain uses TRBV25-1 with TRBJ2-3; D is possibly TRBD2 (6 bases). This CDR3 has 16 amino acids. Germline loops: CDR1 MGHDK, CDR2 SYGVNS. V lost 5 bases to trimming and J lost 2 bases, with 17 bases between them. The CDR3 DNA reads TGTGCCAGCAGTCCACCCTCGGGACTTTCCACAGATACGCAGTATTTT. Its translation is CASSPPSGLSTDTQYF.

The CDR3 DNA reads as TGTGCCAGCAGTGAGTCCGGGATCGGAGGCTATGGCTACACCTTC. Encoded protein: CASSESGIGGYGYTF. This chain links TRBV6-1 with TRBJ1-2; no definite D call. Trimming cost V 3 bases and J 4 bases, with 15 bases left between them. The CDR3 contains 15 residues. From germline, CDR1 is MNHNS and CDR2 SASEGT.

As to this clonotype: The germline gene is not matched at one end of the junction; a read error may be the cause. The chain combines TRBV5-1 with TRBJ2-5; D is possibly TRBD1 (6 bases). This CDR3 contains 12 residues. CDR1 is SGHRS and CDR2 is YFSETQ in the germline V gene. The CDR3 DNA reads TGTGCCAGCAGCGGACAGCAAGAGACCCAGTACTTC. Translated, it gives CASSGQQETQYF. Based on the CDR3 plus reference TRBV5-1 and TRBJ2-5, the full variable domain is KAGVTQTPRYLIKTRGQQVTLSCSPISGHRSVSWYQQTPGQGLQFLFEYFSETQRNKGNFPGRFSGRQFSNSRSEMNVSTLELGDSALYLCASSGQQETQYFGPGTRLLVL.